This T cell receptor beta chain was sequenced in a study of OX40 agonist ivuxolimab in advanced cancers. Some background on the complete study: The costimulatory receptor OX40 (CD134) was targeted by ivuxolimab, a fully human IgG2 agonistic monoclonal antibody. Intravenous ivuxolimab was administered to patients every 2 weeks at six dose levels: 0.01, 0.1, 0.3, 1.5, 3 and 10 mg/kg. Of the approximately 54 dose-escalation patients, hepatocellular carcinoma was present in some 19, melanoma in approximately 15, renal cell carcinoma in 9 and head and neck cancer in 9. The dose-escalation cohort was roughly 87% male with a mean age of approximately 60 years, ranging from roughly 23 to 90. Patients were allowed to have had prior anti-PD-1, anti-PD-L1 or anti-CTLA-4 therapy, and around two fifths of the dose-escalation patients had been treated with checkpoint inhibitors. Partial responses occurred in three dose-escalation patients, of whom one had hepatocellular carcinoma and two had cutaneous melanoma. Peripheral TCRbeta sequencing aimed to test whether ivuxolimab altered TCR sequence diversity and caused clonal T-cell expansion. The monotherapy dose-escalation portion (N of about 50 patients) of the phase I ivuxolimab trial is reported in the paper. General study outcomes and caveats: The antigen specificity of the peripheral T cells that underwent clonal expansion was not determined. Clonal expansion of both CD4+ and CD8+ blood T cells was observed from baseline to week 6 at doses 0.1 to 3.0 mg/kg. In the 0.1-3.0 mg/kg groups, partial responders were among the patients with the lowest normalized peripheral clonal expansion, particularly in CD8+ T cells. After ivuxolimab, CD8+ T cells had more expanded clones than CD4+ T cells on average. Low levels of normalized T-cell clonal expansion were also seen in some nonresponding patients.

The trial excluded patients who had a history of autoimmune disease or who were on systemic immunosuppression. Peripheral blood for TCR sequencing was collected from all dose cohorts at baseline, on cycle 4 day 1, and on cycle 7 day 1. The samples were taken from a phase I, first-in-human, multicenter, open-label dose-escalation trial of ivuxolimab. Adults with locally advanced or metastatic melanoma, renal cell carcinoma, hepatocellular carcinoma or head and neck squamous cell carcinoma were enrolled in the trial. Before TCR sequencing, CD4+ T cells and CD8+ T cells were sorted from peripheral blood as separate populations. The CDR3, from cysteine to phenylalanine, totals 13 residues. The retained sequence is limited to the CDR3, 39 bases, with the frame set at the first base. Sequences SGHRS (CDR1) and YFSETQ (CDR2) are obtained from the germline V gene. V and J lose 3 bases and 7 bases, and a span of 14 bases separates them.

Comments on this clone: There is no known antigen for this receptor. Base qualities are missing; no much larger clone stands one base away.

To sequence the TCRbeta CDR3 region, genomic DNA was isolated from the sorted cells. The immunoSEQ Assay was used to sequence the TCRbeta CDR3 regions. The table comes from immuneACCESS by way of TCRdb, which keeps in-frame sequences with V and J called. Part of the clones is missing from these tables; in studies checked, under half for an unresolved V gene and the rest for unknown reasons. The sample data list 68,000 or so clones, and 65% to 90% of these were observed just once. Of the sample, about 1.5% is held by the ten largest clones. The rearrangement joined TRBV5-1 to TRBJ2-7; perhaps TRBD2 is the D gene, with 5 bases matching. The sample in question was CD4+ or CD8+ T cells sorted from blood, obtained in a trial of the OX40 agonist ivuxolimab. The clonotype originates from an adult with an advanced solid tumor such as melanoma, head and neck, liver or kidney cancer. Here is the DNA: TGCGCCAGCAGCTGGAGGCCCATCACGGAGCAGTACTTC. Its translation reads: CASSWRPITEQYF.